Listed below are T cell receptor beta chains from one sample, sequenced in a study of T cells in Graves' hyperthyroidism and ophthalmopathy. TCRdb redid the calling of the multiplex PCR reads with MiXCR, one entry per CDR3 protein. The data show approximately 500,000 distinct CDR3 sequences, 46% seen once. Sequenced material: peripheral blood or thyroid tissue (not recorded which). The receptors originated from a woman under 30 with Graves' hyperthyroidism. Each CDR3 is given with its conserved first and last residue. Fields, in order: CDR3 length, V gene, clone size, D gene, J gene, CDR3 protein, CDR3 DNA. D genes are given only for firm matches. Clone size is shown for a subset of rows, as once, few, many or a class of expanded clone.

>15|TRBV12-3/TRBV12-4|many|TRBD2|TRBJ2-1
CASSSREGLYNEQFF
TGTGCCAGCAGTTCCCGGGAGGGCCTCTACAATGAGCAGTTCTTC
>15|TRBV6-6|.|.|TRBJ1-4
CASSPRGSYYEKLFF
TGTGCCAGCAGTCCCAGGGGCTCGTATTATGAAAAACTGTTTTTT
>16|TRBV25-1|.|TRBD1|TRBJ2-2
CASSASGQGHTGELFF
TGTGCCAGCAGTGCTAGCGGACAGGGGCACACCGGGGAGCTGTTTTTT
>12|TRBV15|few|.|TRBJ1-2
CATRGRASGNTF
TGTGCCACCAGAGGCAGGGCGTCTGGAAACACCTTC
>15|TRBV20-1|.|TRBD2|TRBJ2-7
CSASGLAGPLLEQYF
TGCAGTGCTAGTGGACTAGCGGGCCCTCTTTTGGAGCAGTACTTC
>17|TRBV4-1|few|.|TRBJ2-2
CASSQECRSGEVGELFF
TGCGCCAGCAGCCAAGAGTGTAGGTCAGGGGAGGTCGGGGAGCTGTTTTTT
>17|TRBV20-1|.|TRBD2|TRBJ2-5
CSASLQGSGRYSGTQYF
TGCAGTGCTAGTCTACAGGGGAGCGGGAGGTATTCGGGGACCCAGTACTTC
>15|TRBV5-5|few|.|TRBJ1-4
CASSLAGSTNEKLFF
TGTGCCAGCAGCTTGGCTGGGTCAACTAATGAAAAACTGTTTTTT
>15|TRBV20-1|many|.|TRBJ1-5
CSARDKYGGNQPQHF
TGCAGTGCTAGAGATAAGTACGGGGGGAATCAGCCCCAGCATTTT
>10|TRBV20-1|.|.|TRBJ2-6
CSARVNVLTF
TGCAGTGCTAGAGTCAACGTCCTGACTTTC
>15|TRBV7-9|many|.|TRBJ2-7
CASSLGQGGSYEQYF
TGTGCCAGCAGCTTAGGGCAGGGTGGCTCCTACGAGCAGTACTTC
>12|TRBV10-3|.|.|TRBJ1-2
CAISTSDYGYTF
TGTGCCATCAGTACTAGCGACTATGGCTACACCTTT
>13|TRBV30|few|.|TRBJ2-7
CAWSVQTFYEQYF
TGTGCCTGGAGTGTACAAACATTCTACGAGCAGTACTTC
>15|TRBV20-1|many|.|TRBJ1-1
CSPGPGTSPSLRAFF
TGCAGTCCAGGGCCAGGGACGTCACCGAGCTTGCGAGCTTTCTTT
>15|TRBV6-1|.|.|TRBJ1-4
CASSEEEGPYEKLFF
TGTGCCAGCAGTGAAGAGGAGGGACCTTATGAAAAACTGTTTTTT
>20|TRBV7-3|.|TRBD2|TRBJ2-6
CASSLGGTSGRFTGANVLTF
TGTGCCAGCAGCTTAGGCGGGACTAGCGGGAGGTTTACTGGGGCCAACGTCCTGACTTTC
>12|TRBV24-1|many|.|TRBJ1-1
CATSTGYSEAFF
TGTGCCACCAGTACAGGGTATAGTGAAGCTTTCTTT
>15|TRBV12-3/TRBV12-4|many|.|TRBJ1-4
CASSADGATNEKLFF
TGTGCCAGCAGTGCAGACGGTGCAACTAATGAAAAACTGTTTTTT
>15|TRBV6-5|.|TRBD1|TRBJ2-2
CASSYRTGVTGELFF
TGTGCCAGCAGTTACAGGACAGGAGTCACCGGGGAGCTGTTTTTT
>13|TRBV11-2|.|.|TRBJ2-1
CASSFSSYNEQFF
TGTGCCAGCTCCTTCTCGTCCTACAATGAGCAGTTCTTC
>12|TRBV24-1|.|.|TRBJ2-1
CATSETRNEQFF
TGTGCCACCAGTGAGACCCGCAATGAGCAGTTCTTC
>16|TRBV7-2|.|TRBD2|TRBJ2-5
CASSSAGLEPLVGQYF
TGTGCCAGCAGCTCGGCTGGACTAGAACCTCTAGTTGGCCAGTACTTC
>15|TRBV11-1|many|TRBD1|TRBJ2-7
CASSVYGTGGYEQYF
TGTGCCAGCAGCGTCTACGGGACAGGAGGCTACGAGCAGTACTTC
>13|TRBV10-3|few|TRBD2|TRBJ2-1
CATDTSGKNEQFF
TGTGCCACGGATACTAGCGGGAAAAATGAGCAGTTCTTC
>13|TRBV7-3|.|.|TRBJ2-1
CASSLIGHNEQFF
TGTGCCAGCAGCTTAATCGGCCACAATGAGCAGTTCTTC
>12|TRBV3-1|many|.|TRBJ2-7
CASSHRKGEQYF
TGTGCCAGCAGCCATCGTAAGGGCGAGCAGTACTTC
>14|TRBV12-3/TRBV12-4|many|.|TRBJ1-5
CASSFWGHNQPQHF
TGTGCCAGCAGTTTCTGGGGACACAATCAGCCCCAGCATTTT
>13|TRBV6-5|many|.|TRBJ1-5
CASSYRFNQPQHF
TGTGCCAGCAGTTACAGGTTCAATCAGCCCCAGCATTTT
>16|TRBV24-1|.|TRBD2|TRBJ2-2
CATSDFGRGGRLELFF
TGTGCCACCAGTGATTTTGGACGGGGGGGGCGGTTGGAGCTGTTTTTT
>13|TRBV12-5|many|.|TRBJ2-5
CASGLDTLWAQYF
TGTGCTAGTGGTTTGGACACCTTGTGGGCCCAGTACTTC
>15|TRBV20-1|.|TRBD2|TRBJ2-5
CSARDLLAGTEAQYF
TGCAGTGCTAGAGACCTCCTAGCGGGAACAGAGGCCCAGTACTTC
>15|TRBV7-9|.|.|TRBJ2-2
CASSLVAANTGELSW
TGTGCCAGCAGCTTAGTAGCAGCGAACACCGGGGAGCTGTCTTGG
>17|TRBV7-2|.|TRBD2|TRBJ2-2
CASSFYGAGVRTGELFF
TGTGCCAGCAGCTTTTATGGTGCGGGAGTTCGGACCGGGGAGCTGTTTTTT
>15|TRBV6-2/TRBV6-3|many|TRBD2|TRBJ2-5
CASSTGLAGPETQYF
TGTGCCAGCAGTACGGGACTAGCGGGTCCGGAGACCCAGTACTTC
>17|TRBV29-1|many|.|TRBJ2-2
CSVEMSRDFMNIGELFF
TGCAGCGTTGAAATGTCGCGGGACTTCATGAACATCGGGGAGCTGTTTTTT
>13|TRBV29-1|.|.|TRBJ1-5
CSVEFGSPRPPHF
TGCAGCGTTGAATTTGGGTCCCCACGGCCCCCGCATTTT
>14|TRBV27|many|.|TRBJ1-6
CASSLSQGDSPLHF
TGTGCCAGCAGTTTATCACAGGGTGACTCACCCCTCCACTTT
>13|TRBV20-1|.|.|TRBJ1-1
CSADGRGISEAFF
TGCAGTGCTGATGGGCGGGGGATTTCTGAAGCTTTCTTT
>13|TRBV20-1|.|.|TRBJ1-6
CSDTSDSYSPLHF
TGCAGTGATACCTCGGACAGTTATTCACCCCTCCACTTT
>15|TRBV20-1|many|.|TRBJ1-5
CSARDPGANNQPQHF
TGCAGTGCTAGAGATCCGGGGGCGAACAATCAGCCCCAGCATTTT
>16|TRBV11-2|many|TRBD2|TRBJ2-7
CASSPRLAGKMYEQYF
TGTGCCAGCAGCCCCCGACTAGCGGGAAAGATGTACGAGCAGTACTTC
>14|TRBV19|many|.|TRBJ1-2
CASRGGQANYGYTF
TGTGCCAGTAGGGGGGGACAAGCTAACTATGGCTACACCTTC